The source of this TCR beta chain is a study of cytomegalovirus exposure and HLA in healthy donors. Participants comprised healthy donors of bone marrow. Study-wide points: In a later analysis, HLA-associated TCR beta chains were more clonally expanded than equally common others.

The ends lost 7 bases at V and 5 bases at J; junction bases unmatched: 7. The length of the CDR3 is 14 residues. The germline V gene encodes CDR1 MDHEN and CDR2 SYDVKM. This clone was observed a few times. The antigen is not known. With 60 Vbeta and 13 Jbeta primers, the PCR was carried out. Original analysis: About 9.9 million shared chains were among around 78 million unique TCR beta chains counted in a later analysis. The assay was immunoSEQ multiplex PCR, and TCRdb's table has in-frame clones only and misses some. That table supplies the V and J calls and clone size; D and trimming were determined from the DNA. The table includes tens of thousands of clones, roughly two thirds detected once.

The sample comprised PBMCs. The chain recombines TRBV28 with TRBJ1-5, with 8 nucleotides matching TRBD1. This receptor was obtained from a man in his sixties in good health and CMV-seropositive. The CDR3 here is CASTGTGFYQPQHF. CDR3 DNA sequence: TGTGCCAGCACCGGGACAGGCTTTTATCAGCCCCAGCATTTT.